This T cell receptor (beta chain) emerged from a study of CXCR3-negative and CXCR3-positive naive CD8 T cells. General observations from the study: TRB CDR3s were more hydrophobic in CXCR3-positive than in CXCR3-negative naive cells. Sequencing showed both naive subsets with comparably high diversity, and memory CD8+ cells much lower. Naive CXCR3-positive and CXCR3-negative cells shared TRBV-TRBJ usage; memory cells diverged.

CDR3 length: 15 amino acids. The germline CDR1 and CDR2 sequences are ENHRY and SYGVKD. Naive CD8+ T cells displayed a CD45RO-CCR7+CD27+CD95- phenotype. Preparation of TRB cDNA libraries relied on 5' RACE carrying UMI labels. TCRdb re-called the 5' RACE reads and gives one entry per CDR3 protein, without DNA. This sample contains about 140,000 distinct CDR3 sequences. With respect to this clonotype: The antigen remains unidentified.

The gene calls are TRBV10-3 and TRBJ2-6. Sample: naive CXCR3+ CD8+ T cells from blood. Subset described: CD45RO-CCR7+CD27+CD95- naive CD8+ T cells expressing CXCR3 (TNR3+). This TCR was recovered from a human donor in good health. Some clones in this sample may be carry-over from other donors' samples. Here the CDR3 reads CAISEGGTGANVLTF.